This entry is about one T cell receptor beta chain. Its specificity is not known. The sample is drawn from a study of cytomegalovirus exposure and HLA in healthy donors. Amplification used 60 Vbeta primers and 13 Jbeta primers. Generated by immunoSEQ multiplex PCR, the TCRdb table keeps only in-frame clones and is missing some. Of some 90,000 clones listed, just over 75% are singletons. Study results and limitations: Earlier findings revealed that most TCR beta V segments proved productive either about 90% or about 30% of the time.

There are 18 residues in the CDR3. V shed 0 bases and J 1 base; nucleotides not matched to a gene: 6. Germline V gene lookup returns CDR1 SGDLS and CDR2 YYNGEE. This TCR was sampled from a man aged 25-40 years in good health and CMV-seronegative. Sequenced input: PBMCs. The chain carries TRBV9 and TRBJ2-2; 10 bases map to TRBD2. As DNA, the CDR3 is TGTGCCAGCAGCGTAGAAGGTAGCGGGGGGTGGAACACCGGGGAGCTGTTTTTT. This codes for CASSVEGSGGWNTGELFF.